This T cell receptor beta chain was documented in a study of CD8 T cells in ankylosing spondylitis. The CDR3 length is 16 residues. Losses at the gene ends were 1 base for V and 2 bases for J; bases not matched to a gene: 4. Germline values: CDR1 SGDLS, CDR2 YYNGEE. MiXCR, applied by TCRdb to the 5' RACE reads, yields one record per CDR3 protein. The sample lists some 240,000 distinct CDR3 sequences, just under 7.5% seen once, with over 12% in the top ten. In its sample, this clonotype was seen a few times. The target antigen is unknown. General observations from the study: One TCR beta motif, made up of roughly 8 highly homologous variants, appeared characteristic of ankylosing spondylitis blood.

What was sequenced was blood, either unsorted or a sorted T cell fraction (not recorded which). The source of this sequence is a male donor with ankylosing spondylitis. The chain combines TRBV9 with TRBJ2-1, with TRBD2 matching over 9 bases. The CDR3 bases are TGTGCCAGCAGCGTATACAGCGGGGGGCCCTACAATGAGCAGTTCTTC. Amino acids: CASSVYSGGPYNEQFF.